The clone carrying this T cell receptor (beta chain) was seen a few times. What it recognizes is unknown. These data are taken from a study of T-cell reconstitution after alpha-beta-depleted transplantation in children. TCRbeta library construction was performed incorporating unique molecular identifiers. TCRdb itself ran the PCR reads through MiXCR, one entry per CDR3 protein. The table shows under 60,000 distinct CDR3 sequences, with approximately 6.1% occurring only once. General study findings and limits: Expanded clones from the graft, numbering several hundred, reportedly supplied alpha-beta T cells about two months after transplant. T-cell counts and diversity at one year post-transplant came mainly from newly produced T cells. For some patients, TCRbeta diversity was high at day 60 because of recipient T cells and thymic progenitors that survived.

V lost 4 bases and J lost 4, with 17 bases in between. This CDR3 spans 15 amino acids. Germline V gives CDR1 SGHVS, CDR2 FQNEAQ. This receptor was identified in a female patient between 2 and 15 years old who had a stem cell transplant for aplastic anemia, so the T cells may come from the graft donor. Here the sequenced sample was PBMCs, mostly from graft donor cells, taken 60 days after TCRalphabeta/CD19-depleted stem cell transplant. The chain combines TRBV7-8 with TRBJ2-7, with D possibly being TRBD1 (5 bases). The CDR3 bases are TGTGCCAGCAGCTGGCAAGGGGCGCTTACATACGAGCAGTACTTC. As protein: CASSWQGALTYEQYF.